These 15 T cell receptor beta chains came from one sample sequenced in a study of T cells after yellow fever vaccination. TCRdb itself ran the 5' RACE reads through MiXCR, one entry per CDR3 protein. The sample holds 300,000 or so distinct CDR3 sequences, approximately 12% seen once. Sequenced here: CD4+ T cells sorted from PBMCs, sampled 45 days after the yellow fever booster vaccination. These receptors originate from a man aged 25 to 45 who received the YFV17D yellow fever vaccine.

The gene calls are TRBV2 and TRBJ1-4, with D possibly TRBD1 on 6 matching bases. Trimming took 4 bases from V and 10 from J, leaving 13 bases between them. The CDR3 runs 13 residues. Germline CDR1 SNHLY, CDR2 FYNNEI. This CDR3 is CASSVVGQGKLFF. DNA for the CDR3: TGTGCCAGCAGTGTAGTGGGACAAGGAAAACTGTTTTTT.

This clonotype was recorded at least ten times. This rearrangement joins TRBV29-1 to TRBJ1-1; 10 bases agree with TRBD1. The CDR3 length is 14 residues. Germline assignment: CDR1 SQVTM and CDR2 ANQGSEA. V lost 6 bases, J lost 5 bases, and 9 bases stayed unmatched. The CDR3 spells CSVRGGQGMTEAFF. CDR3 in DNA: TGCAGCGTGCGCGGGGGACAGGGGATGACTGAAGCTTTCTTT.

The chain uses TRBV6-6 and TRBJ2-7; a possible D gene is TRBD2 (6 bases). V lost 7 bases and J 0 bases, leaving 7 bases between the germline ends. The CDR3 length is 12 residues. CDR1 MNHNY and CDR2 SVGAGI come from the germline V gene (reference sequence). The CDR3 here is CASTGLSYEQYF. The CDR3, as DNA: TGTGCCAGCACGGGACTCTCCTACGAGCAGTACTTC.

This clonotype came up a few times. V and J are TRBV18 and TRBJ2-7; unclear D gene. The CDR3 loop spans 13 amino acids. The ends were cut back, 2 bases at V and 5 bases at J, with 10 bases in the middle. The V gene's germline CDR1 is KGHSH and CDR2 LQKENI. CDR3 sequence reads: CASSPIVGDEQYF. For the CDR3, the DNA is TGTGCCAGCTCACCAATAGTCGGAGACGAGCAGTACTTC.

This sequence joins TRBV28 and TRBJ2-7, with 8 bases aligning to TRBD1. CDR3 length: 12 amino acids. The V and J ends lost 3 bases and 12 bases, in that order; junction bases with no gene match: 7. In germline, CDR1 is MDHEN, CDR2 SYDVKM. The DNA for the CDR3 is TGTGCCAGCAGTTTTGGGGGGACAGGAACGTACTTC. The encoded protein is CASSFGGTGTYF.

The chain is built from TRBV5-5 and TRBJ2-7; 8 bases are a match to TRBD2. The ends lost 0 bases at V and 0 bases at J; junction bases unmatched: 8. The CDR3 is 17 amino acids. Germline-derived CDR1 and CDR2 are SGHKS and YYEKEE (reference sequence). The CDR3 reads CASSLASGGRSSYEQYF. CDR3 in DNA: TGTGCCAGCAGCTTGGCCTCGGGCGGGAGGAGCTCCTACGAGCAGTACTTC. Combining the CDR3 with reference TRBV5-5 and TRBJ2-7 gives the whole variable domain DAGVTQSPTHLIKTRGQQVTLRCSPISGHKSVSWYQQVLGQGPQFIFQYYEKEERGRGNFPDRFSARQFPNYSSELNVNALLLGDSALYLCASSLASGGRSSYEQYFGPGTRLTVT.

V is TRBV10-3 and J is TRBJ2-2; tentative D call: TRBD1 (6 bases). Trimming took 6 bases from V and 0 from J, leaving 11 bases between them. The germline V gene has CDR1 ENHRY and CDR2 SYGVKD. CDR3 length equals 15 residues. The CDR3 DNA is TGTGCCATCAGAACCGGACAGACGAACACCGGGGAGCTGTTTTTT. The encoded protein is CAIRTGQTNTGELFF.

CDR3 nucleotide sequence: TGTGCCAGCGGCCAGGACAGAAATGAGCAGTTCTTC. It encodes CASGQDRNEQFF. The rearrangement joins TRBV7-9 to TRBJ2-1; D is possibly TRBD1 (6 bases). This CDR3 is built from 12 residues. Germline-derived CDR1 and CDR2 are SEHNR and FQNEAQ (reference sequence). The V gene lost 8 bases and the J gene lost 7 bases, with 12 bases spanning the gap.

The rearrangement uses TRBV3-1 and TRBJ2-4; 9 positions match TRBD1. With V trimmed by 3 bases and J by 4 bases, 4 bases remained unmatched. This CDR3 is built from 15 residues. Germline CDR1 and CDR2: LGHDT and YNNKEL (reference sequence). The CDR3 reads CASSHGGQGKNIQYF. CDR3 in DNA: TGTGCCAGCAGCCACGGTGGACAGGGGAAAAACATTCAGTACTTC.

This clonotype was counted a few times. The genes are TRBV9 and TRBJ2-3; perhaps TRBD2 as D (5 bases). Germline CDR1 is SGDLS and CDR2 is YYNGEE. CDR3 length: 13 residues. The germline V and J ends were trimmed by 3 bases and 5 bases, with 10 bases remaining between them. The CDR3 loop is CASSEAAGDTQYF. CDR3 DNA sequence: TGTGCCAGCAGCGAGGCTGCGGGAGATACGCAGTATTTT. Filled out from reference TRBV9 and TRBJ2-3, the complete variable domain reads DSGVTQTPKHLITATGQRVTLRCSPRSGDLSVYWYQQSLDQGLQFLIQYYNGEERAKGNILERFSAQQFPDLHSELNLSSLELGDSALYFCASSEAAGDTQYFGPGTRLTVL.

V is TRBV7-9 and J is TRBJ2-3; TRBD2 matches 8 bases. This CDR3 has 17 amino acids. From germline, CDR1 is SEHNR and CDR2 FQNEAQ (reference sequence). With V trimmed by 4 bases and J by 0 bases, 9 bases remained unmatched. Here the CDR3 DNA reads TGTGCCAGCAGCTCCGCCCTACTAGCGGCTAGCACAGATACGCAGTATTTT. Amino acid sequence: CASSSALLAASTDTQYF.

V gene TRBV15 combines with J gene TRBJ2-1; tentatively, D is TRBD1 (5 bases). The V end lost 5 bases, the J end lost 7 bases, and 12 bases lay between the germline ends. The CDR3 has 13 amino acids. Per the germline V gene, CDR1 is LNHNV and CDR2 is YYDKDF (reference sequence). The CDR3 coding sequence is TGTGCCACCAGCCTGCAGGGCCGTAATGAGCAGTTCTTC. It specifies CATSLQGRNEQFF.

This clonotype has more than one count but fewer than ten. The CDR3 bases are TGTGCCAGCAGTGACCTAACTACCCGGCAGTTCTTC. Translated: CASSDLTTRQFF. The V gene is TRBV25-1, the J gene TRBJ2-1; D is uncertain. The CDR3 is 12 residues long. Germline V gene sequence: CDR1 MGHDK, CDR2 SYGVNS. The V gene lost 3 bases and the J gene lost 12 bases, with 12 bases spanning the gap.

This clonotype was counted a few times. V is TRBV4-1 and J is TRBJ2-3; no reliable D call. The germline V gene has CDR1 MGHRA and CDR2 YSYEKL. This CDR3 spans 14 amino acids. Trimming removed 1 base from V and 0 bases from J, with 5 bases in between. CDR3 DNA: TGCGCCAGCAGCCAAGCGTTTAGCACAGATACGCAGTATTTT. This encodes CASSQAFSTDTQYF.

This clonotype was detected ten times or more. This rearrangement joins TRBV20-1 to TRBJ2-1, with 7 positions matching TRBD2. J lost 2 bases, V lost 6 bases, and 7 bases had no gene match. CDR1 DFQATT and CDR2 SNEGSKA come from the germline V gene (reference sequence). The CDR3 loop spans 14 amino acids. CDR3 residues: CSAPESGTYNEQFF. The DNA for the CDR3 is TGCAGTGCCCCCGAAAGCGGGACCTACAATGAGCAGTTCTTC.